This is a list of T cell receptor beta chains from one sample in a study of blood T cell repertoires in COVID-19. Assay: immunoSEQ multiplex PCR; the TCRdb copy retains only in-frame clones and omits some. The repertoire holds roughly 150,000 clones, with roughly 82% as singletons. The sequenced sample was peripheral blood. The receptor set was obtained from a woman aged 50 to 65 in a cohort sampled during active or convalescent COVID-19. The CDR3 runs from the conserved cysteine through the conserved F or W. Each record gives: D gene, V gene, J gene, clone size, CDR3 protein, CDR3 DNA. The D gene is left open where the match is weak. Rows give clone size only sometimes, using once, few, many, or a class for an expanded clone.

NA	TRBV18	TRBJ1-2	NA	CASSPPSYPLGEPTNYGYTF	TGTGCCAGCTCACCACCATCTTACCCGCTCGGGGAGCCGACTAACTATGGCTACACCTTC
TRBD2	TRBV3-1/TRBV3-2	TRBJ2-5	NA	CASSQVLTSGGETETQYF	TGTGCCAGCAGCCAAGTGTTAACTAGCGGGGGGGAGACAGAGACCCAGTACTTC
TRBD2	TRBV7-2	TRBJ2-3	NA	CASSQRLAGGTDTQYF	TGTGCCAGCAGCCAAAGACTAGCGGGGGGCACAGATACGCAGTATTTT
TRBD1	TRBV9	TRBJ1-2	few	CASSVVETGYGYTF	TGTGCCAGCAGCGTAGTTGAGACAGGGTATGGCTACACCTTC
NA	TRBV5-4	TRBJ1-1	NA	CASSLVQGDTEAFF	TGTGCCAGCAGCTTGGTACAGGGTGACACTGAAGCTTTCTTT
TRBD2	TRBV13	TRBJ2-2	NA	CASSLPPAGGMVGELFF	TGTGCCAGCAGCTTACCCCCAGCGGGGGGGATGGTCGGGGAGCTGTTTTTT
NA	TRBV7-8	TRBJ2-3	NA	CASSLTGGTDTQYF	TGTGCCAGCAGCTTAACGGGTGGCACAGATACGCAGTATTTT
TRBD2	TRBV19	TRBJ2-7	NA	CASSIDQSGMGEQYF	TGTGCCAGTAGTATAGACCAGAGCGGGATGGGCGAGCAGTACTTC
TRBD1	TRBV19	TRBJ1-6	NA	CASSTGTANSPLHF	TGTGCCAGTTCAACCGGGACAGCTAATTCACCCCTCCACTTT
NA	TRBV19	TRBJ1-6	NA	CASSMDGRGVSPLHF	TGTGCCAGTAGTATGGACGGTCGGGGGGTTTCACCCCTCCACTTT
NA	TRBV21-1	TRBJ1-5	few	CASSATSGTGNF	TGTGCCAGCAGCGCGACGTCCGGGACAGGGAATTTT
NA	TRBV4-3	TRBJ2-1	NA	CASSKGSGAYNEQFF	TGCGCCAGCAGTAAGGGAAGCGGAGCTTACAATGAGCAGTTCTTC
TRBD2	TRBV10-3	TRBJ2-1	NA	CAISESSRGGLSHEQFF	TGTGCCATCAGTGAGTCGAGTCGGGGGGGGCTTTCCCATGAGCAGTTCTTC
NA	TRBV9	TRBJ2-1	NA	CASSVAPTRHEQFF	TGTGCCAGCAGCGTAGCCCCGACAAGGCATGAGCAGTTCTTC
TRBD1	TRBV12-3/TRBV12-4	TRBJ1-2	few	CASSLGDRVGYTF	TGTGCCAGCAGTTTGGGGGACAGGGTTGGCTACACCTTC
TRBD2	TRBV6-5	TRBJ2-3	many	CASSYKAGGPDTQYF	TGTGCCAGCAGCTATAAAGCGGGGGGGCCCGATACGCAGTATTTT
NA	TRBV18	TRBJ1-5	once	CASSPANLNQPQHF	TGTGCCAGCTCACCAGCGAACCTTAATCAGCCCCAGCATTTT
TRBD1	TRBV10-3	TRBJ1-2	NA	CAIRGTEAYGYTF	TGTGCCATCAGAGGGACAGAGGCCTATGGCTACACCTTC
NA	TRBV15	TRBJ1-2	NA	CATSEGDYGYTF	TGTGCCACCAGCGAGGGGGACTATGGCTACACCTTC
NA	TRBV6-5	TRBJ1-2	NA	CASSYSVFFTDNGYTF	TGTGCCAGCAGTTACTCGGTGTTCTTCACGGACAATGGCTACACCTTC
NA	TRBV7-9	TRBJ1-6	NA	CASSLVNSPLHF	TGTGCCAGCAGCTTAGTAAATTCACCCCTCCACTTT
TRBD1	TRBV14	TRBJ2-7	NA	CASSPSNRGPLSSYEQYF	TGTGCCAGCAGCCCGAGTAACAGGGGACCCCTTAGCTCCTACGAGCAGTACTTC
TRBD2	TRBV5-6	TRBJ2-1	NA	CASSFSGLAGYNEQFF	TGTGCCAGCAGCTTCTCGGGACTAGCGGGGTACAATGAGCAGTTCTTC
TRBD1	TRBV15	TRBJ1-2	NA	CATSGSGTGKVYGYTF	TGTGCCACCAGCGGATCCGGGACAGGGAAAGTCTATGGCTACACCTTC
NA	TRBV12-3/TRBV12-4	TRBJ1-2	NA	CASTQGQRYGYTF	TGTGCCAGCACTCAGGGTCAAAGATATGGCTACACCTTC
TRBD2	TRBV7-3	TRBJ2-2	NA	CASSSSGSNTGELFF	TGTGCCAGCAGCTCGAGCGGGAGTAACACCGGGGAGCTGTTTTTT
TRBD1	TRBV7-2	TRBJ1-3	NA	CASSLDVDHEGAGNTIYF	TGTGCCAGCAGCTTAGACGTGGACCACGAGGGGGCGGGGAACACCATATATTTT
TRBD2	TRBV5-1	TRBJ2-1	NA	CASSKTPTSGANEQFF	TGCGCCAGCAGCAAAACGCCGACTAGCGGTGCAAATGAGCAGTTCTTC
NA	TRBV5-5	TRBJ1-6	NA	CASSSTGQKNSPLHF	TGTGCCAGCAGCTCCACGGGACAAAAAAATTCACCCCTCCACTTT
TRBD1	TRBV19	TRBJ1-1	NA	CASSTDREGTEAFF	TGTGCCAGTAGTACGGACAGGGAAGGAACTGAAGCTTTCTTT
NA	TRBV6-5	TRBJ1-1	NA	CASSYSNQGNTEAFF	TGTGCCAGCAGTTACTCGAACCAGGGAAACACTGAAGCTTTCTTT
TRBD1	TRBV4-1	TRBJ1-1	few	CASSQAHRGRTEAFF	TGCGCCAGCAGCCAAGCCCACAGGGGGCGGACTGAAGCTTTCTTT
NA	TRBV21-1	TRBJ2-5	NA	CASSKEARGRTETQYF	TGTGCCAGCAGCAAAGAGGCCAGGGGGCGGACAGAGACCCAGTACTTC
NA	TRBV5-5	TRBJ2-4	NA	CASSFGGAANIQYF	TGTGCCAGCAGCTTTGGTGGGGCGGCGAACATTCAGTACTTC
TRBD1	TRBV6-2/TRBV6-3	TRBJ2-3	NA	CASSFPLQGAETPTDTQYF	TGTGCCAGCAGTTTCCCTCTACAGGGGGCCGAAACCCCCACAGATACGCAGTATTTT
TRBD1	TRBV27	TRBJ2-1	NA	CASSRRQGFGDNEQFF	TGTGCCAGCAGTAGACGACAGGGGTTCGGGGACAATGAGCAGTTCTTC
NA	TRBV3-1/TRBV3-2	TRBJ1-4	few	CASSPPSEKLFF	TGTGCCAGCAGCCCCCCTTCGGAAAAACTGTTTTTT
TRBD2	TRBV5-1	TRBJ2-1	NA	CASSLGLAGGQRQFF	TGCGCCAGCAGCTTGGGACTAGCGGGGGGACAGAGGCAGTTCTTC
TRBD2	TRBV7-6	TRBJ2-5	NA	CASSFQGGGQETQYF	TGTGCCAGCAGCTTTCAAGGCGGGGGACAAGAGACCCAGTACTTC
TRBD2	TRBV6-5	TRBJ2-7	NA	CASSYSAGGPYEQYF	TGTGCCAGCAGTTACTCCGCGGGGGGACCCTACGAGCAGTACTTC